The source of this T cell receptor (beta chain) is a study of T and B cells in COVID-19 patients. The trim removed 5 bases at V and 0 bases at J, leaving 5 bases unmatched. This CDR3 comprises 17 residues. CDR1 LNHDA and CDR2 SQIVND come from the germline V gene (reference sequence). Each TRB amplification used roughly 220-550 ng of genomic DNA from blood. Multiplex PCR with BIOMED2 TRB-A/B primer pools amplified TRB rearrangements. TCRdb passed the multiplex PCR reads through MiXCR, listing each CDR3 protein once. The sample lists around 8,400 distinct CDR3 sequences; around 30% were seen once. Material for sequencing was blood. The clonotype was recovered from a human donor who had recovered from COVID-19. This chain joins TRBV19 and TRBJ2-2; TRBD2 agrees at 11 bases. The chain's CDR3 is CASSPPGLAANTGELFF. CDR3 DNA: TGTGCCAGTAGTCCTCCGGGACTAGCGGCGAACACCGGGGAGCTGTTTTTT.